Sequencing of this TCR beta chain was carried out in a study of blood T cell repertoires in COVID-19. Original processing notes: Amplifying reference gene primers gave estimates of nucleated cell counts. The assay was immunoSEQ multiplex PCR, and TCRdb's table has in-frame clones only and misses some. Clone size and V and J calls were adopted from that table, with D and trimming inferred from the DNA. The sample lists a few hundred thousand clones; approximately 87% were seen once. Those enrolled, adults aged roughly 18 to 95 years, came from around 24 US areas. Participants' own reports of clinical history determined their cohort assignment. Recovered participants had two consecutive negative NP/OP PCR tests, healthcare professional clearance, or symptom resolution. The CDR3 has 15 residues.

The gene calls are TRBV12-2 and TRBJ1-2; TRBD1 is the table's D call, not checked against the DNA. TRBV12-2 is designated a pseudogene. Sequencing was carried out using PBMCs or T cells enriched from blood (not recorded which). The origin of this receptor is a middle-aged woman who had recovered from COVID-19. DNA for the CDR3: TGTGCAAGTCGTCCATACTCCAGACACTACTATGGCTACACCTTC. Translation: CASRPYSRHYYGYTF.